The 29 T cell receptor beta chains reported below all come from one sample, sequenced in a study of identical twins. TCRdb reprocessed the 5' RACE reads via MiXCR and lists one record per CDR3 protein. This sample has fewer than 800,000 distinct CDR3 sequences; 7.1% occur once, and the top ten carry approximately 1.5%. The sample was also linked to a second study, of yellow fever vaccine responses in identical twins.

The specimen sequenced was PBMCs. The source is a woman aged 18-29 years in good health.

At least ten counts were recorded for this clonotype. V usage is TRBV7-2 and J usage is TRBJ1-1, with 10 nucleotides matching TRBD1. Trimming cost V 5 bases and J 0 bases; bases outside gene matches: 9. Germline CDR1 and CDR2: SGHTA and FQGNSA. The CDR3 contains 17 residues. The CDR3 coding sequence is TGTGCCAGCAGCCCCCGGACAGGGGGGATGATGAACACTGAAGCTTTCTTT. Protein: CASSPRTGGMMNTEAFF.

The chain combines TRBV7-2 with TRBJ2-7, with TRBD1 as a possible D gene (6 bases). The CDR3 contains 15 residues. Trimming removed 1 base from V and 2 bases from J, with 12 bases in between. CDR1 SGHTA and CDR2 FQGNSA come from the germline V gene. The CDR3 DNA reads as TGTGCCAGCAGCTTAGTAGGGGGAGACCCCTACGAGCAGTACTTC. Its translation: CASSLVGGDPYEQYF.

The gene calls are TRBV13 and TRBJ2-2; TRBD1 might be the D (6 bases). Germline V CDR1 and CDR2: PRHDT, FYEKMQ (reference sequence). V was pared by 5 bases and J by 4 bases, with 11 bases between. The length of the CDR3 is 14 residues. The CDR3 protein is CASSRGHVTGELFF. In DNA form, the CDR3 reads TGTGCCAGCAGCCGGGGACACGTCACCGGGGAGCTGTTTTTT.

This clonotype was counted only a few times. Here the CDR3 DNA reads TGTGCCAGCAGTTTAGTCGGACAGGGGAATTCACCCCTCCACTTT. Residues: CASSLVGQGNSPLHF. The chain employs TRBV27 and TRBJ1-6; TRBD1 agrees at 9 bases. V gave up 2 bases and J gave up 7 bases; unmatched junction bases: 3. Germline V gene data show CDR1 as MNHEY and CDR2 as SMNVEV (reference sequence). The CDR3 is 15 residues long.

In this sample, this clonotype turned up many times. The J gene is TRBJ2-1, the V gene TRBV20-1; D is undetermined. The CDR3 loop spans 14 amino acids. With 4 bases removed from V and 3 bases from J, the gap between germline ends came to 13 bases. Germline V gene sequence: CDR1 DFQATT, CDR2 SNEGSKA (reference sequence). Written as DNA, the CDR3 is TGCAGTGCTAAGACCCCCGGAGACTACAATGAGCAGTTCTTC. This sequence encodes CSAKTPGDYNEQFF.

This clonotype was recorded a few times. This chain connects TRBV7-9 to TRBJ2-2, with D possibly matching TRBD2 (5 bases). The ends were cut back, 0 bases at V and 0 bases at J, with 8 bases in the middle. Germline V lookup: CDR1 SEHNR, CDR2 FQNEAQ (reference sequence). CDR3 length equals 16 residues. The CDR3 DNA reads as TGTGCCAGCAGCTTAGCGGACTGGACGAACACCGGGGAGCTGTTTTTT. It yields the protein CASSLADWTNTGELFF.

In this sample, this clonotype turned up a few times. The rearrangement links TRBV6-1 to TRBJ1-5; no reliable D call. V was shortened by 1 base and J by 7 bases, with 11 bases between the two germline ends. Germline CDR1 is MNHNS and CDR2 is SASEGT. This CDR3 comprises 14 residues. CDR3: CASSEVVVGQPQHF. CDR3 coding DNA: TGTGCCAGCAGTGAAGTGGTCGTGGGACAGCCCCAGCATTTT.

This clonotype occurred a few times. The J gene is TRBJ1-6, the V gene TRBV12-3 or TRBV12-4, with 10 bases aligning to TRBD1. The J segment lost 4 bases and the V segment lost 6 bases, leaving 3 bases of the junction unmatched. The length of the CDR3 is 15 residues. DNA for the CDR3: TGTGCCAGCAGGCGGACAGGGGGGTATAATTCACCCCTCCACTTT. Amino acid sequence: CASRRTGGYNSPLHF.

There are many counts of this clonotype. This chain links TRBV20-1 with TRBJ2-3; D unresolved. This CDR3 comprises 13 residues. Germline CDR1 reads DFQATT; CDR2 reads SNEGSKA (reference sequence). Between the trimmed V and J ends, which lost 0 bases and 1 base, there was a span of 5 bases. This CDR3 is CSAREAGTDTQYF. The CDR3 DNA is TGCAGTGCTAGAGAGGCCGGCACAGATACGCAGTATTTT.

V usage is TRBV18 and J usage is TRBJ2-7; D is undetermined. Germline-derived CDR1 and CDR2 are KGHSH and LQKENI. The CDR3 covers 13 residues. V shed 3 bases and J shed 5 bases, with 11 bases lying between them. The DNA for the CDR3 is TGTGCCAGCTCACCTCTCCCCGATAACGAGCAGTACTTC. Its translation is CASSPLPDNEQYF.

The CDR3 loop reads CASSPSSGEQYV. Here the CDR3 DNA reads TGCGCCAGCAGCCCCTCCTCGGGAGAGCAGTACGTC. This sequence joins TRBV5-1 and TRBJ2-7; tentatively, D is TRBD2 (5 bases). Germline V gene sequence: CDR1 SGHRS, CDR2 YFSETQ. The CDR3 consists of 12 residues. Trimming stripped 4 bases from V and 7 bases from J, with 12 bases between.

This clonotype was seen repeatedly, ten times or more. This rearrangement joins TRBV19 to TRBJ1-6; D is uncertain. V was pared by 5 bases and J by 4 bases, with 3 bases between. Germline loops: CDR1 LNHDA, CDR2 SQIVND (reference sequence). The CDR3 consists of 12 residues. Here the CDR3 reads CASSQYNSPLHF. CDR3 DNA sequence: TGTGCCAGTAGTCAGTATAATTCACCCCTCCACTTT.

This clonotype was detected ten times or more. V usage is TRBV21-1 and J usage is TRBJ2-1; TRBD2, the table's D call, was not compared with the DNA. TRBV21-1 is deemed a pseudogene. This CDR3 is built from 18 residues. The CDR3 is CASSNPGLADTPGNEQFF. The CDR3 bases are TGTGCCAGCAGCAACCCGGGACTAGCGGACACCCCAGGGAATGAGCAGTTCTTC.

The genes are TRBV7-9 and TRBJ2-6; D unclear. V shed 5 bases and J shed 3 bases, with 11 bases lying between them. In germline, CDR1 is SEHNR, CDR2 FQNEAQ (reference sequence). The CDR3 runs to 15 residues. Here the CDR3 DNA reads TGTGCCAGCAGCCTCGACCACGTTGGGGCCAACGTCCTGACTTTC. Encoded protein: CASSLDHVGANVLTF.

V gene TRBV4-2 combines with J gene TRBJ2-2, with D unclear. Germline CDR1 LGHNA, CDR2 YNFKEQ. The CDR3 extends over 14 amino acids. V was trimmed by 1 base and J by 3 bases, leaving 6 bases between them. CDR3 protein: CASSQAGYTGELFF. The CDR3, as DNA: TGTGCCAGCAGCCAAGCCGGGTACACCGGGGAGCTGTTTTTT.

In this sample, this clonotype turned up many times. V and J are TRBV28 and TRBJ2-1, with 11 nucleotides matching TRBD2. Per germline, CDR1 MDHEN and CDR2 SYDVKM. Germline trimming cut 4 bases from V and 4 bases from J; bases unmatched to any gene: 6. This CDR3 contains 16 residues. The CDR3 region has the DNA TGTGCCAGCAGTTCTCCGGGACTAGCGGATTACAATGAGCAGTTCTTC. It codes for CASSSPGLADYNEQFF.

This clonotype was picked up many times. The rearrangement links TRBV24-1 to TRBJ2-1, with D perhaps TRBD1 (6 bases). The length of the CDR3 is 15 residues. Germline V gene data show CDR1 as KGHDR and CDR2 as SFDVKD. Trimming removed 6 bases at V and 0 bases at J, with 11 bases between. The CDR3 DNA is TGTGCCACCAGTACTCGACAGGCCTCCTACAATGAGCAGTTCTTC. Its translation: CATSTRQASYNEQFF.

CDR3 region: CASSFWTAWETQYF. CDR3 nucleotide sequence: TGTGCCAGCAGTTTCTGGACAGCGTGGGAGACCCAGTACTTC. The V gene is TRBV12-3 or TRBV12-4, the J gene TRBJ2-5; maybe TRBD1 (6 bases). This CDR3 comprises 14 residues. The V end was cut by 3 bases, the J end by 5 bases, with 13 bases between.

This clonotype has just a few counts. Written as DNA, the CDR3 is TGCAGTGCAAACCGGGACAGCCCTTCCGAAGGCTACACCTTC. Translated: CSANRDSPSEGYTF. V and J are TRBV20-1 and TRBJ1-2; TRBD1 matches 7 bases. J was trimmed by 8 bases and V by 6 bases; bases with no gene match: 15. The CDR3 runs 14 residues. Germline CDR1 DFQATT, CDR2 SNEGSKA (reference sequence).

As DNA, the CDR3 is TGTGCCAGCAGTTCGACAGGGGACTCCTACGAGCAGTACTTC. It is translated as CASSSTGDSYEQYF. The rearrangement joins TRBV28 to TRBJ2-7, with 8 bases lining up with TRBD1. CDR1 and CDR2 (germline): MDHEN, SYDVKM. This CDR3 has 14 amino acids. The V segment lost 4 bases and the J segment 0 bases; nucleotides outside the gene matches: 2.

The chain uses TRBV24-1 and TRBJ2-5, with D possibly called TRBD1 or TRBD2 (5 bases each). CDR1 KGHDR and CDR2 SFDVKD come from the germline V gene. V shed 10 bases and J shed 5 bases, with 10 bases lying between them. The CDR3 sequence is 11 residues long. The CDR3 region has the DNA TGTGCCACTTGGGACCGGGAGACCCAGTACTTC. Amino acid sequence: CATWDRETQYF.

A remark on this clonotype: Germline and junction disagree at one end, which may indicate a read error. The rearrangement uses TRBV20-1 and TRBJ2-1, with TRBD2 matching 8 bases. The CDR3 contains 16 residues. CDR1 is DFQATT and CDR2 is SNEGSKA in the germline V gene (reference sequence). The DNA of the CDR3 is TGCAGTGCTGGAGATATAGGTAGCGGGAACGACAATGAGCAGTTCTTC. It is translated as CSAGDIGSGNDNEQFF.

This clonotype was observed a handful of times. This CDR3 is CASTESTDTQYF. Here the CDR3 DNA reads TGTGCCAGCACCGAGAGCACAGATACGCAGTATTTT. The rearrangement uses TRBV28 and TRBJ2-3; D is uncertain. The germline V and J ends were trimmed by 7 bases and 0 bases, with 5 bases remaining between them. This CDR3 comprises 12 residues. Germline CDR1 MDHEN, CDR2 SYDVKM.

At least ten counts were recorded for this clonotype. CDR3 protein: CASSRRSPGSSYEQYF. The CDR3 DNA follows: TGTGCCAGCAGCCGACGATCACCGGGAAGCTCCTACGAGCAGTACTTC. The V and J genes are TRBV7-2 and TRBJ2-7, with a tentative D call TRBD2 (5 bases). CDR1 SGHTA and CDR2 FQGNSA come from the germline V gene. CDR3 length equals 16 residues. V lost 5 bases and J lost 0, with 17 bases in between.

This clonotype was recorded at least ten times. This sequence joins TRBV10-3 and TRBJ1-1, with TRBD1 matching over 9 bases. The CDR3 is made up of 16 amino acids. The germline V gene encodes CDR1 ENHRY and CDR2 SYGVKD. J lost 2 bases, V lost 0 bases, and 4 bases had no gene match. CDR3 nucleotides: TGTGCCATCAGTGAGTCGACAGGGGGGATCAACACTGAAGCTTTCTTT. Translating it yields CAISESTGGINTEAFF.

The chain uses TRBV7-2 and TRBJ1-6; D not resolved. There are 15 residues in the CDR3. V lost 5 bases and J 7 bases, leaving 15 bases between the germline ends. Looked up from germline, CDR1 is SGHTA and CDR2 is FQGNSA. CDR3 loop: CASSGEGLVNSPLHF. In nucleotides, the CDR3 is TGTGCCAGCAGCGGGGAGGGCCTGGTAAATTCACCCCTCCACTTT.

In this sample, this clonotype turned up many times. The V and J genes are TRBV6-1 and TRBJ1-1; 7 positions agree with TRBD1. J lost 0 bases, V lost 8 bases, and 3 bases had no gene match. The CDR3 covers 13 residues. Germline V gives CDR1 MNHNS, CDR2 SASEGT. CDR3: CASDTGVNTEAFF. Here the CDR3 DNA reads TGTGCCAGCGATACAGGGGTGAACACTGAAGCTTTCTTT.

The chain joins TRBV7-2 to TRBJ2-7; D gene ambiguous. In germline, CDR1 is SGHTA, CDR2 FQGNSA. Trimming took 4 bases from V and 0 from J, leaving 10 bases between them. The CDR3 sequence is 14 residues long. The CDR3 DNA is TGTGCCAGCAGCTCATCCCGTGGCTCCTACGAGCAGTACTTC. It specifies CASSSSRGSYEQYF. The full variable domain, in which reference TRBV7-2 and TRBJ2-7 provide the parts outside the CDR3, is GAGVSQSPSNKVTEKGKDVELRCDPISGHTALYWYRQSLGQGLEFLIYFQGNSAPDKSGLPSDRFSAERTGGSVSTLTIQRTQQEDSAVYLCASSSSRGSYEQYFGPGTRLTVT.

This clonotype was counted many times. The chain links TRBV11-2 to TRBJ1-6; no firm D call. Deletions cut 3 bases from V and 9 bases from J, with 15 bases between. The germline V gene has CDR1 SGHAT and CDR2 FQNNGV. The CDR3 covers 15 residues. CDR3 region: CASSLSRPRSSPLHF. In DNA form, the CDR3 reads TGTGCCAGCAGCTTGAGTCGTCCCAGGAGTTCACCCCTCCACTTT.